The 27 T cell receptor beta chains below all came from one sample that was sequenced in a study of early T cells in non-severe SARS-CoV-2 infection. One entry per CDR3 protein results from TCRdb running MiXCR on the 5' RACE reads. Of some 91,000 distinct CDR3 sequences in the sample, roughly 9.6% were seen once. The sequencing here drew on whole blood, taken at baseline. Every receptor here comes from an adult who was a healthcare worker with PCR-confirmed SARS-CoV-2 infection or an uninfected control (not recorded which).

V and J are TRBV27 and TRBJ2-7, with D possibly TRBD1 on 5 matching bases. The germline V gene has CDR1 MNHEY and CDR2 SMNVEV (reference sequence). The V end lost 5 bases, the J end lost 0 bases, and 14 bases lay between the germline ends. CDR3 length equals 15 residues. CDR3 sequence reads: CASSPQGWGSYEQYF. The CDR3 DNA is TGTGCCAGCAGTCCTCAGGGCTGGGGCTCCTACGAGCAGTACTTC.

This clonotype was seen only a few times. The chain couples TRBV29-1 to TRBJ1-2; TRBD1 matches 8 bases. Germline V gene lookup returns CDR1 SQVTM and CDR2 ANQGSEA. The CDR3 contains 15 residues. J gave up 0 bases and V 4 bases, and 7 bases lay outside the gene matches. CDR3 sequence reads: CSVVLVTGANYGYTF. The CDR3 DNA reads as TGCAGCGTTGTCCTGGTGACAGGGGCTAACTATGGCTACACCTTC.

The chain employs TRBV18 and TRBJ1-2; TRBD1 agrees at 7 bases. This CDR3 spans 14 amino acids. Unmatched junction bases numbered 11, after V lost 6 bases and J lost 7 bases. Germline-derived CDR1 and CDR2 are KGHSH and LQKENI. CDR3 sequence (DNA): TGTGCCAGCTCCAGGGGGACAACTTCTGCTGGCTACACCTTC. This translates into CASSRGTTSAGYTF.

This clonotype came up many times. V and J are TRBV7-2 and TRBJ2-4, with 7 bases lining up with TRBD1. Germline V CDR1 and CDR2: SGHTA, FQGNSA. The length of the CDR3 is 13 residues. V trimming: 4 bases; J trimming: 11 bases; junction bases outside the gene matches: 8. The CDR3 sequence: CASSSLLDRVQYF. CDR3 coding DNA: TGTGCCAGCAGCTCCCTCCTCGACAGGGTTCAGTACTTC.

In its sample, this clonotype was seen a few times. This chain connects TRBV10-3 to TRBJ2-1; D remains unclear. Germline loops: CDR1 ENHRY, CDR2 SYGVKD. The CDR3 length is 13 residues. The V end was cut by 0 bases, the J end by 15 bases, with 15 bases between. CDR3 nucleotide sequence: TGTGCCATCAGTGAGTCGGCCACCCTATACGGGTTCTTC. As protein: CAISESATLYGFF.

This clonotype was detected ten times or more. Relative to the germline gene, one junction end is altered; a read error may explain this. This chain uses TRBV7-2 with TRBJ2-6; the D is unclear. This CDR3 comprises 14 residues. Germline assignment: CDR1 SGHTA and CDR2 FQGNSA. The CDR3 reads CASSPASRANVLTF. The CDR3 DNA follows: TGTGCCAGCTCTCCAGCCTCTAGGGCCAACGTCCTGACTTTC.

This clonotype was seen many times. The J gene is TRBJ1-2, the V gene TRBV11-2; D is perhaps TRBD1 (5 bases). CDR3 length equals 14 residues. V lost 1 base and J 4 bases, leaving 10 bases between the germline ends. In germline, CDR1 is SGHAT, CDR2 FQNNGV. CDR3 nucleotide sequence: TGTGCCAGCAGCTTAGTTTCCGGGACCTATGGCTACACCTTC. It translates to CASSLVSGTYGYTF.

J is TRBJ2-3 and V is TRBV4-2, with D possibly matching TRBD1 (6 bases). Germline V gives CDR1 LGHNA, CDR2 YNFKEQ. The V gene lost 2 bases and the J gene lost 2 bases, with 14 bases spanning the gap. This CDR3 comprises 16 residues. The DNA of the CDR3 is TGTGCCAGCAGCCAACTTCGGAACAGGGACACAGATACGCAGTATTTT. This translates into CASSQLRNRDTDTQYF.

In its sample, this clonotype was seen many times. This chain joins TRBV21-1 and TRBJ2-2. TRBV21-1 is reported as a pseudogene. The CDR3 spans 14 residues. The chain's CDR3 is CASSKNRYTGELFF. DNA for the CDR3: TGTGCCAGCAGCAAAAATCGTTACACCGGGGAGCTGTTTTTT.

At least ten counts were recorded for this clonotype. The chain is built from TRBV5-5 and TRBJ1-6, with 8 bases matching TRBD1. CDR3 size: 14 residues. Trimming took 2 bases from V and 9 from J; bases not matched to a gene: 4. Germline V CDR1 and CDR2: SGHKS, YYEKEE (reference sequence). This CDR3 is CASSFGQGGSPLHF. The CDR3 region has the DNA TGTGCCAGCAGCTTTGGACAGGGTGGTTCACCCCTCCACTTT.

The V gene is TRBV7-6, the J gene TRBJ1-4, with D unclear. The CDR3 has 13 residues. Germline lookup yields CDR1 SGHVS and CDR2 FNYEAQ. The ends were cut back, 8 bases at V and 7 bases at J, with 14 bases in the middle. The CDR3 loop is CASAIQDREKLFF. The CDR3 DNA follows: TGTGCCAGCGCTATCCAGGACCGTGAAAAACTGTTTTTT.

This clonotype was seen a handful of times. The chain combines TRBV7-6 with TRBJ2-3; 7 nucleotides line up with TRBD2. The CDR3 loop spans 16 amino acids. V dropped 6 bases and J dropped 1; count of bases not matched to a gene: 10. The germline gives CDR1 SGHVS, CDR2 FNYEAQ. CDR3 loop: CASRGDPSGGTDTQYF. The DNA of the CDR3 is TGTGCCAGCAGGGGTGACCCTAGCGGAGGCACAGATACGCAGTATTTT.

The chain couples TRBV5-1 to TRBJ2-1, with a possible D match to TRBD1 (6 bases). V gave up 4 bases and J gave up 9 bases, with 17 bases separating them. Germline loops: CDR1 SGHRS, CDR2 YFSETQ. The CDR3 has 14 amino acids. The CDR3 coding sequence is TGCGCCAGCAGCCTAAAACAGGGTTTGGCTGAGCAGTTCTTC. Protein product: CASSLKQGLAEQFF.

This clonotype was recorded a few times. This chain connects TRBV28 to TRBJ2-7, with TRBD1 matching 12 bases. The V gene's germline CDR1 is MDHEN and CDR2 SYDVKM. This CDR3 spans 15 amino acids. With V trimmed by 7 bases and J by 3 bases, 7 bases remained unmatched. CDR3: CASTGGTGGGYEQYF. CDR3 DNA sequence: TGTGCCAGCACCGGGGGGACAGGGGGCGGCTACGAGCAGTACTTC.

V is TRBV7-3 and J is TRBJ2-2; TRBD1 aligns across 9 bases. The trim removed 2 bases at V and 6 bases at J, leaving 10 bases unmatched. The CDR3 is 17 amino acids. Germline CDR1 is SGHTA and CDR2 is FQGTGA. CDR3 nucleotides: TGTGCCAGCAGCTTATCCTCCGGGACAGGGACGGCCGGGGAGCTGTTTTTT. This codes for CASSLSSGTGTAGELFF.

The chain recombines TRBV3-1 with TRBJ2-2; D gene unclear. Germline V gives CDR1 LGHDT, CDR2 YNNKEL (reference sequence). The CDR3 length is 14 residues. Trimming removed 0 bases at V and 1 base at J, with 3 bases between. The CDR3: CASSQEGNTGELFF. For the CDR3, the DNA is TGTGCCAGCAGCCAAGAGGGGAACACCGGGGAGCTGTTTTTT.

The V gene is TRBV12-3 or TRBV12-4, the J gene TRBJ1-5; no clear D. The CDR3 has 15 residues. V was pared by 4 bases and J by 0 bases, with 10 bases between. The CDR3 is CASSSGRPSNQPQHF. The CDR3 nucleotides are TGTGCCAGCAGTTCCGGCAGACCTAGCAATCAGCCCCAGCATTTT.

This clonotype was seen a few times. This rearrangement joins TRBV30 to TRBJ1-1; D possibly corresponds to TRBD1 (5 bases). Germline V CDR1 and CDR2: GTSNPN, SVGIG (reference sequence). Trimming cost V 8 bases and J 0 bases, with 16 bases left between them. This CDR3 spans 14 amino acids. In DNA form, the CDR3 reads TGTGCCAGCCGGGGGAACCCCTTGAACACTGAAGCTTTCTTT. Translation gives CASRGNPLNTEAFF. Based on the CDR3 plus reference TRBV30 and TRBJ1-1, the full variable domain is SQTIHQWPATLVQPVGSPLSLECTVEGTSNPNLYWYRQAAGRGLQLLFYSVGIGQISSEVPQNLSASRPQDRQFILSSKKLLLSDSGFYLCASRGNPLNTEAFFGQGTRLTVV.

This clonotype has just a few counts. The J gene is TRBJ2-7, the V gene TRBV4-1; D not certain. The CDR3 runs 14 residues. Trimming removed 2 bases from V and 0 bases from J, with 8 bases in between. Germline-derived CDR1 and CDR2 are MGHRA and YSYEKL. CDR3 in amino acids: CASSQQFRSYEQYF. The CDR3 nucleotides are TGCGCCAGCAGCCAACAGTTTCGCTCCTACGAGCAGTACTTC.

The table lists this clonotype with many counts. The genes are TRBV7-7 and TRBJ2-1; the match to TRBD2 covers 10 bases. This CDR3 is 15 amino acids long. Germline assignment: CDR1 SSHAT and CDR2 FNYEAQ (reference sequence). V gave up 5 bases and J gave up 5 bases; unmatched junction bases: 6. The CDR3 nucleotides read TGTGCCAGCAGCACTAGCGGGGAACTCAACAATGAGCAGTTCTTC. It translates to CASSTSGELNNEQFF.

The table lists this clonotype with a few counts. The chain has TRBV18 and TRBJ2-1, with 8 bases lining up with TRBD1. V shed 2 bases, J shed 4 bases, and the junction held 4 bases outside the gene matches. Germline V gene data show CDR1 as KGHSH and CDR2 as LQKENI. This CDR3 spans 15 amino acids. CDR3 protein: CASSPAGTGYNEQFF. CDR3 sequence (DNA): TGTGCCAGCTCACCAGCCGGGACAGGATACAATGAGCAGTTCTTC.

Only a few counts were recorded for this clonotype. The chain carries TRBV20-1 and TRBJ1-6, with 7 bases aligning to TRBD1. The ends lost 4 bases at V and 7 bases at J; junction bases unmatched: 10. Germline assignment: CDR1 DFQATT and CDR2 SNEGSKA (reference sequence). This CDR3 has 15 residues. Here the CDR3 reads CSANGQENLNSPLHF. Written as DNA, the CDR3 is TGCAGTGCTAACGGACAGGAAAATTTAAATTCACCCCTCCACTTT.

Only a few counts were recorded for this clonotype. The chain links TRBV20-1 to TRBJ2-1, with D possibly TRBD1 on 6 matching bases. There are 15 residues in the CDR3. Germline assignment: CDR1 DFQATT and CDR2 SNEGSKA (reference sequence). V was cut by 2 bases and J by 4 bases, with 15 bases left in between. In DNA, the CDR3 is TGCAGTGCTAGAAGTCTAAGGGGGTCTTACAATGAGCAGTTCTTC. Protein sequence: CSARSLRGSYNEQFF.

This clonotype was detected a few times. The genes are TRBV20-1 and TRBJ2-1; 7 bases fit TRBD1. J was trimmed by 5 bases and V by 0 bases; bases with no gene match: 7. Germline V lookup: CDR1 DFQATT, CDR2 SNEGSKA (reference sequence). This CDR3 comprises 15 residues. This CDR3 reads CSARDPGQQNNEQFF. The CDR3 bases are TGCAGTGCTAGAGATCCGGGACAGCAAAACAATGAGCAGTTCTTC.

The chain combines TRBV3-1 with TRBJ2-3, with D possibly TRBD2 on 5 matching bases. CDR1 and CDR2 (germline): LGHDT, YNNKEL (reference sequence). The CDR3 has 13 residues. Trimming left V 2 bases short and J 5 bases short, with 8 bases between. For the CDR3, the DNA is TGTGCCAGCAGCCAACCCCGGGGAGATACGCAGTATTTT. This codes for CASSQPRGDTQYF.

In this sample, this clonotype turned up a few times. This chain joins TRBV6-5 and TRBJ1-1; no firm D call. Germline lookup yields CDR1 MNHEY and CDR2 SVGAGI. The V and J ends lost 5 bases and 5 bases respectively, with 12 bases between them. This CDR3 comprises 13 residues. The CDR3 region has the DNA TGTGCCAGCAGTGCCACGGCGGGGACTGAAGCTTTCTTT. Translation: CASSATAGTEAFF.

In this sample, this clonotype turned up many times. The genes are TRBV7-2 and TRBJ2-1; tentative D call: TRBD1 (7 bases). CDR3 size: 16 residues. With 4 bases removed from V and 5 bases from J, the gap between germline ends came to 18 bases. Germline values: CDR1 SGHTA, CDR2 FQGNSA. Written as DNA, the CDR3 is TGTGCCAGCAGCTCACCGAGCGGCAGGGGGGACAATGAGCAGTTCTTC. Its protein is CASSSPSGRGDNEQFF. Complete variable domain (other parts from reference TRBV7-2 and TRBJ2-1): GAGVSQSPSNKVTEKGKDVELRCDPISGHTALYWYRQSLGQGLEFLIYFQGNSAPDKSGLPSDRFSAERTGGSVSTLTIQRTQQEDSAVYLCASSSPSGRGDNEQFFGPGTRLTVL.